One and the same sample provided the 7 T cell receptor beta chains below, sequenced in a study of neoadjuvant anti-PD-1 for oral cavity cancer. TCRdb's table, derived via immunoSEQ multiplex PCR, lists solely in-frame clones and lacks some. This sample yields about 6,700 clones, of which around 48% are seen a single time; about 27% belongs to the top ten. Sequences were derived from tumor tissue, sampled before nivolumab (anti-PD-1) treatment. Receptors were obtained from a person aged 40 to 85 with oral cavity squamous cell carcinoma.

This chain links TRBV7-2 with TRBJ2-7; TRBD1 agrees at 7 bases. The CDR3 consists of 16 residues. V lost 5 bases, J lost 0 bases, and 10 bases stayed unmatched. CDR1 and CDR2 from the germline V gene are SGHTA and FQGNSA. CDR3 protein: CASSPRGGQSSYEQYF. The CDR3 bases are TGTGCCAGCAGCCCCCGTGGGGGACAGAGCTCCTACGAGCAGTACTTC.

This chain joins TRBV7-9 and TRBJ2-7; 12 nucleotides align to TRBD2. The germline gives CDR1 SEHNR, CDR2 FQNEAQ (reference sequence). The CDR3 length is 18 residues. The V gene end was trimmed by 5 bases and the J gene end by 3 bases; junction bases not matched to a gene: 14. CDR3 region: CASSHETSGGFPLYEQYF. As DNA, the CDR3 is TGTGCCAGCAGCCACGAGACTAGCGGGGGCTTTCCTCTCTACGAGCAGTACTTC.

The CDR3 DNA follows: TGTGCCAGTGCGCGGACAGCTGATCAGCCCCAGCATTTT. Translated: CASARTADQPQHF. This sequence joins TRBV6-1 and TRBJ1-5; TRBD1 might be the D (6 bases). The CDR3 loop spans 13 amino acids. V was clipped by 9 bases and J by 5 bases, with 14 bases between them. CDR1 and CDR2 (germline): MNHNS, SASEGT.

J is TRBJ1-3 and V is TRBV11-2, with 7 bases aligning to TRBD1. The CDR3 extends over 16 amino acids. CDR1 is SGHAT, CDR2 FQNNGV, per germline. With V trimmed by 2 bases and J by 3 bases, 7 bases remained unmatched. This CDR3 is CASSLFGRGYGNTIYF. The DNA for the CDR3 is TGTGCCAGCAGCTTATTTGGCAGGGGGTATGGAAACACCATATATTTT.

The chain carries TRBV7-8 and TRBJ2-7; 7 bases agree with TRBD2. Per the germline V gene, CDR1 is SGHVS and CDR2 is FQNEAQ. The CDR3 covers 13 residues. Trimming took 8 bases from V and 2 from J; bases not matched to a gene: 6. The CDR3 DNA reads TGTGCCAGCGGGACGGGACTACCCTACGAGCAGTACTTC. It encodes CASGTGLPYEQYF.

This clone was detected only a few times. The chain is built from TRBV7-6 and TRBJ1-5; D may be TRBD1 (5 bases). V was shortened by 3 bases and J by 8 bases, with 11 bases between the two germline ends. This CDR3 has 13 amino acids. CDR1 is SGHVS and CDR2 is FNYEAQ in the germline V gene. CDR3 sequence (DNA): TGTGCCAGCAGCTTGGACCCAGGGAAGCCCCAGCATTTT. Amino acids: CASSLDPGKPQHF.

There are a few counts of this clone. This chain joins TRBV6-1 and TRBJ1-6; no firm D call. The CDR3 runs 17 residues. In germline, CDR1 is MNHNS, CDR2 SASEGT. Trimming removed 2 bases from V and 0 bases from J, with 11 bases in between. CDR3 coding DNA: TGTGCCAGCAGTGAACCCCTCAGGAGCTCCTATAATTCACCCCTCCACTTT. Its protein product is CASSEPLRSSYNSPLHF.